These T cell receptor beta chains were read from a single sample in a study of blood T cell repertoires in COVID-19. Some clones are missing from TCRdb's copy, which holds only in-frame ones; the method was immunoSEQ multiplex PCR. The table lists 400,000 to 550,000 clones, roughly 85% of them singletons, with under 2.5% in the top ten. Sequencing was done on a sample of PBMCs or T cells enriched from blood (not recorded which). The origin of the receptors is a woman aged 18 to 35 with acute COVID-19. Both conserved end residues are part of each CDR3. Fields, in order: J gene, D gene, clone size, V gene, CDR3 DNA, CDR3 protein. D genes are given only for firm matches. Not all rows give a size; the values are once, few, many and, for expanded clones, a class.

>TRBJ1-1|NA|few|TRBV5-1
TGCGCCAGCAGCTTGGGAGGAAGTTTAACTGAAGCTTTCTTT
CASSLGGSLTEAFF
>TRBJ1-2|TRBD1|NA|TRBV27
TGTGCCAGCAGTTCTCCTGGACAGGGACGTGGCTACACCTTC
CASSSPGQGRGYTF
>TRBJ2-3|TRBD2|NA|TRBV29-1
TGCAGCATAGGACGAAGGACTAGCGGGAGTAGGCGGGACACAGATACGCAGTATTTT
CSIGRRTSGSRRDTDTQYF
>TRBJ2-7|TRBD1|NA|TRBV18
TGTGCCAGCTCGGCTGGGGACAGGGGGAGAGAGCAGTACTTC
CASSAGDRGREQYF
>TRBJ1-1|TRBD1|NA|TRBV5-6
TGTGCCAGCAGCTTCGGGACAGGGAATACTGAAGCTTTCTTT
CASSFGTGNTEAFF
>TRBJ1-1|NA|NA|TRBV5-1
TGCGCCAGCAGATACGGACAGAACACTGAAGCTTTCTTT
CASRYGQNTEAFF
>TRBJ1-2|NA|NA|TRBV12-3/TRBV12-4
TGTGCCAGCAGCACTGGGGGCTACGGCTACACCTTC
CASSTGGYGYTF
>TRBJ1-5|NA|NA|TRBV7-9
TGTGCCAGCAGCCTGGACTTCAATCAGCCCCAGCATTTT
CASSLDFNQPQHF
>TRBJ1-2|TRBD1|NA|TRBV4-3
TGCGCCAGCAGCCAGTCCGGGACAGGCGCCGGCTACACCTTC
CASSQSGTGAGYTF
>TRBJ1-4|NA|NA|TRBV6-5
TGTGCCAGCAGTTACTCGGTGGCAGTTGAAAAACTGTTTTTT
CASSYSVAVEKLFF
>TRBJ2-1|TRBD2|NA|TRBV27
TGTGCCAGCAGCATTAGCGGGAGGGACAATGAGCAGTTCTTC
CASSISGRDNEQFF
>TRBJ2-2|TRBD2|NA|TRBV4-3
TGCGCCAGCAGCCAGGACCTAGCGGGAGGTCGCACCGGGGAGCTGTTTTTT
CASSQDLAGGRTGELFF
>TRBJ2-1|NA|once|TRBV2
TGTGCCAGCAGTGAAGGGGGCCCTAGCTCCTACAATGAGCAGTTCTTC
CASSEGGPSSYNEQFF
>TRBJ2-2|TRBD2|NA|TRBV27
TGTGCCAGCAGTTTGACTAGCGGGAGGGCCCGGGGCACCGGGGAGCTGTTTTTT
CASSLTSGRARGTGELFF
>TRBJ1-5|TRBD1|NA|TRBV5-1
TGCGCCAGCAGCCCACGGACAGGGCATGAGCCCCAGCATTTT
CASSPRTGHEPQHF
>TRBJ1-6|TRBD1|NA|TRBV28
TGTGCCAGCAGTTTAGGGGACAGGAGAAATTCACCCCTCCACTTT
CASSLGDRRNSPLHF
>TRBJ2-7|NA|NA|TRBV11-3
TGTGCCAGCAGCCCCGGAGGCGAGCGCGAGCAGTACTTC
CASSPGGEREQYF
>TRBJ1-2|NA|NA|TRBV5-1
TGCGCCAGCAGGTCAGACAGTGGACCTCGCGGCTACACCTTC
CASRSDSGPRGYTF
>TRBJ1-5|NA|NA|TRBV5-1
TGCGCCAGCAGAGAGGGGGATAATCAGCCCCAGCATTTT
CASREGDNQPQHF
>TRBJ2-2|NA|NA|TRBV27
TGTGCCAGCAGTTCATTAGCGGACCTCTTCGGGGAGCTGTTTTTT
CASSSLADLFGELFF
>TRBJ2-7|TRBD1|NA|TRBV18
TGTGCCAGCTCACCATCGGACAGGTTGGGCTACGAGCAGTACTTC
CASSPSDRLGYEQYF
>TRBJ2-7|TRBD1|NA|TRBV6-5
TGTGCCAGCGGGACAGGGCAATACGAGCAGTACTTC
CASGTGQYEQYF
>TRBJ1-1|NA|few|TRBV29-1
TGCAGCGTGGGCGGGGCAACAGGTGAAGCTTTCTTT
CSVGGATGEAFF
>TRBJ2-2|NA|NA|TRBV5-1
TGCGCCAGCAGCAGGGGGGGACTCACCGGGGAGCTGTTTTTT
CASSRGGLTGELFF
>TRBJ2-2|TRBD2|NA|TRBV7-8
TGTGCCAGCAGCTTACCACTAGCGGGAGAGTATACCGGGGAGCTGTTTTTT
CASSLPLAGEYTGELFF
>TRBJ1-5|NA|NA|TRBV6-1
TGTGCCAGCAGTGCCCGGTCCCACGTTAATAGCAATCAGCCCCAGCATTTT
CASSARSHVNSNQPQHF
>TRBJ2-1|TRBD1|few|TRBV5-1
TGCGCCAGTAGTCAGGGGGCAGGCAATGAGCAGTTCTTC
CASSQGAGNEQFF
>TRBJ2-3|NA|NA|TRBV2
TGTGCCAGCAGTGCGGAGGCTAGCGTACACACAGATACGCAGTATTTT
CASSAEASVHTDTQYF
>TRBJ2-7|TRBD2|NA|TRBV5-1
TGCGCCAGCAGCCCGGGGGGGACAAACTCCTACGAGCAGTACTTC
CASSPGGTNSYEQYF
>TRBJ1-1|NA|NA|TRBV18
TGTGCCAGCTCACCCTTGGGCGGGGGCGAAGCTGAAGCTTTCTTT
CASSPLGGGEAEAFF
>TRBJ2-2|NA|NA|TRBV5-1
TGCGCCAGCAGCTTTATTCAGGTCCAGCCCGGGGAGCTGTTTTTT
CASSFIQVQPGELFF
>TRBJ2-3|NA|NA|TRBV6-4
TGTGCCAGTGCCGGTACAGATACGCAGTATTTT
CASAGTDTQYF
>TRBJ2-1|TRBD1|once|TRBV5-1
TGCGCCAGCGGACAAGGACAGGGCGATGAGCAGTTCTTC
CASGQGQGDEQFF
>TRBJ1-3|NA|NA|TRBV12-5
TGTGCTAGTGCAATACAGGCCAGAAACACCATATATTTT
CASAIQARNTIYF
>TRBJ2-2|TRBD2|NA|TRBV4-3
TGCGCCAGCAGCCAAGATTGGCCTAGCGGTATTAACACCGGGGAGCTGTTTTTT
CASSQDWPSGINTGELFF
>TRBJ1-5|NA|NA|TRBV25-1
TGTGCCAGCAGTGAGGCAGGCAATCAGCCCCAGCATTTT
CASSEAGNQPQHF
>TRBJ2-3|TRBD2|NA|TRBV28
TGTGCCAGCAGTTTACTAGCGGGGGTCCCAGATACGCAGTATTTT
CASSLLAGVPDTQYF
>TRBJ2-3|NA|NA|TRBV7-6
TGTGCCAGCAGCTATTCTAGCGAGTCAGATACGCAGTATTTT
CASSYSSESDTQYF
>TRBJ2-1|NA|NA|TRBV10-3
TGTGCCATCAGTGAGTCTAGGGGTAACTCCTACAATGAGCAGTTCTTC
CAISESRGNSYNEQFF
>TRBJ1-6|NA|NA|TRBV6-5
TGTGCCAGCAGTTTACAGGGAAGGAGTTCACCCCTCCACTTT
CASSLQGRSSPLHF
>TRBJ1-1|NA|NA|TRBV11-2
TGTGCCAGCAGCTTAGGTAGACTGCCCGAGGGAGCTTTCTTT
CASSLGRLPEGAFF
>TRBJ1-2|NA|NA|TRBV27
TGTGCCAGCAGTTTAAGGACACCTACCAACTATGGCTACACCTTC
CASSLRTPTNYGYTF
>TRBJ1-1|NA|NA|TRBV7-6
TGTGCCAGCAGCTTAGGGGGCGGCACTGAAGCTTTCTTT
CASSLGGGTEAFF
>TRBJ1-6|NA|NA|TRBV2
TGTGCCAGCAACCAACAATGGGGGGGGAGCTCCTATAATTCACCCCTCCACTTT
CASNQQWGGSSYNSPLHF
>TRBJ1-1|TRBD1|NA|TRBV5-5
TGTGCCAGCAGCTTGGGGCCAGGGGGTCGGACTGAAGCTTTCTTT
CASSLGPGGRTEAFF
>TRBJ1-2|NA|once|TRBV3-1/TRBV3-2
TGTGCCAGCAGCCCCGCAGGGGACTATGGCTACACCTTC
CASSPAGDYGYTF
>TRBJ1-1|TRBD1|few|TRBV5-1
TGCGCCAGCAGCCCGGACAGGAACCCAGGGACTGAAGCTTTCTTT
CASSPDRNPGTEAFF
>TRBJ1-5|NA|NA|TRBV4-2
TGTGCCAGCAGCCAAGATGGGCAGCAAAATCAGCCCCAGCATTTT
CASSQDGQQNQPQHF